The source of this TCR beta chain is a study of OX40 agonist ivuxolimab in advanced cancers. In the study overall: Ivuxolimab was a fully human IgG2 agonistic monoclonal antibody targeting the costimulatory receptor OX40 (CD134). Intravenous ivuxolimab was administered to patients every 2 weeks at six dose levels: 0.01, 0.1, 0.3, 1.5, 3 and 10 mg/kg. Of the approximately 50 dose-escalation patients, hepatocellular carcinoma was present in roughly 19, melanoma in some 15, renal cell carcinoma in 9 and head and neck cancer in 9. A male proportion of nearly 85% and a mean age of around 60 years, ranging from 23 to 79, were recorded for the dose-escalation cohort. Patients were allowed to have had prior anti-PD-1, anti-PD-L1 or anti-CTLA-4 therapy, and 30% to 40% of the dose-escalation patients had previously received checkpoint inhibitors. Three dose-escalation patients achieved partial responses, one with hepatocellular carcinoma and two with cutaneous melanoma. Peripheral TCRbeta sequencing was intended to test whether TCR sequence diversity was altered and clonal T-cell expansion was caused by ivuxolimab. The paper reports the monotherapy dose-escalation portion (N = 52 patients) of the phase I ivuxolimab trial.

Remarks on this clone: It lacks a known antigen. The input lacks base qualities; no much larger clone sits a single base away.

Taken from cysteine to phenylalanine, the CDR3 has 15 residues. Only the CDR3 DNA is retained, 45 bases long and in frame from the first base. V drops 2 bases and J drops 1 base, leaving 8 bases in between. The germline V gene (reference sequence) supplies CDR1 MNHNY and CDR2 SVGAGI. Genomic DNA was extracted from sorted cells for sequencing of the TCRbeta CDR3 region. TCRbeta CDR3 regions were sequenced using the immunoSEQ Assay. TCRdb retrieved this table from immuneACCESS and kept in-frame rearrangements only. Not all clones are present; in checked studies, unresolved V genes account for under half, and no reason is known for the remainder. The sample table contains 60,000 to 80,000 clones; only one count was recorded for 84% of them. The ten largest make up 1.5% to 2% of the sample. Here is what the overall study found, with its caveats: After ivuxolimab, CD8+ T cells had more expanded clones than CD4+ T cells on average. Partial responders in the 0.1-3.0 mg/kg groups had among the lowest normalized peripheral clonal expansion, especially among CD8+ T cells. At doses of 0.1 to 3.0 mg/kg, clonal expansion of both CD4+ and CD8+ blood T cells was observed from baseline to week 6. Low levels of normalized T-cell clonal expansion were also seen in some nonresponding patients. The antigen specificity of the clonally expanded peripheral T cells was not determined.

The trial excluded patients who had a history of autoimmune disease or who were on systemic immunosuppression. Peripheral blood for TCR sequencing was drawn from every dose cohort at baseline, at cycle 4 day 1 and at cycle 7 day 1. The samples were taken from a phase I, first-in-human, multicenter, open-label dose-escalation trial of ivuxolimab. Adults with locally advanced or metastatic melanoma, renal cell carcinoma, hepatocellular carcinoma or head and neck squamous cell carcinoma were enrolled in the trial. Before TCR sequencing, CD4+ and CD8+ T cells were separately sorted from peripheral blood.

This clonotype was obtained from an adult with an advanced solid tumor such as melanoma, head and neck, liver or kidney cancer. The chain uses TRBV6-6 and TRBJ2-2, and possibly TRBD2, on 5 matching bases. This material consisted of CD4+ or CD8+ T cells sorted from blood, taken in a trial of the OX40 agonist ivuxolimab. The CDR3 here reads CASSYRAVNTGELFF. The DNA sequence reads TGTGCCAGCAGTTACCGAGCGGTGAACACCGGGGAGCTGTTTTTT.